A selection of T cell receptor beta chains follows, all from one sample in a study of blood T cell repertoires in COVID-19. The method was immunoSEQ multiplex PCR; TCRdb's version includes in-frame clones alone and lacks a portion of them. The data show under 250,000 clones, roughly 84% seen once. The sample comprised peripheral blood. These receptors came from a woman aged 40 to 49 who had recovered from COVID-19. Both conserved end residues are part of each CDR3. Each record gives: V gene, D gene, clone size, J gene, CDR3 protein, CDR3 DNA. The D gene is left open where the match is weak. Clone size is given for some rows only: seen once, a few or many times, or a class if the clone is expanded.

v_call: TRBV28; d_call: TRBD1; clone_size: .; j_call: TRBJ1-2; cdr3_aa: CASSLGDRSRGYTF; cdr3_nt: TGTGCCAGCAGTTTGGGGGACAGGAGCCGCGGCTACACCTTC
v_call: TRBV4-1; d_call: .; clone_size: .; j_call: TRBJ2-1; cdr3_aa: CASRLNLQFHNEQFF; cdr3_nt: TGCGCCAGCAGACTTAACCTACAGTTCCACAATGAGCAGTTCTTC
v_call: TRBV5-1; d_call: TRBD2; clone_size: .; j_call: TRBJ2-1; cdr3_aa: CASSLGLAGVEQFF; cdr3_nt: TGCGCCAGCAGCTTGGGACTAGCGGGGGTAGAGCAGTTCTTC
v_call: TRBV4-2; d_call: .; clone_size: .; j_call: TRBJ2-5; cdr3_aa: CASSQGGDVLETQYF; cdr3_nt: TGTGCCAGCAGCCAAGGAGGAGATGTTCTAGAGACCCAGTACTTC
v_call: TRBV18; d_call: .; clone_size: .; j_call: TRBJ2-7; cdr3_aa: CASSLGGLKYEQYF; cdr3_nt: TGTGCCAGCTCCCTGGGCGGGTTAAAATACGAGCAGTACTTC
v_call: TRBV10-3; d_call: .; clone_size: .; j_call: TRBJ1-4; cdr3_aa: CAISGGQGGEKLFF; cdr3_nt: TGTGCCATCAGTGGAGGTCAAGGTGGGGAAAAACTGTTTTTT
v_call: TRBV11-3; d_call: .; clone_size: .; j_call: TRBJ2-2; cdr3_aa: CASSPDQGPGELFF; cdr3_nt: TGTGCCAGCAGCCCTGACCAGGGGCCCGGGGAGCTGTTTTTT
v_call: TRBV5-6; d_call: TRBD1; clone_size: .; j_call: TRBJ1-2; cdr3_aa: CASRIGTGQNGGGYTF; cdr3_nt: TGTGCCAGCAGGATCGGGACAGGCCAAAACGGGGGTGGCTACACCTTC
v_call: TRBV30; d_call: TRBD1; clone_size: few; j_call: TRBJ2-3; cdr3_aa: CAWSLDRNTDTQYF; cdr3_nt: TGTGCCTGGAGTCTGGACAGGAACACAGATACGCAGTATTTT
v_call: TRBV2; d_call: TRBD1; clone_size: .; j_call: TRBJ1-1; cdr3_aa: CASTRDSTYTEAFF; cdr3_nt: TGTGCCAGCACGAGGGACAGTACCTACACTGAAGCTTTCTTT
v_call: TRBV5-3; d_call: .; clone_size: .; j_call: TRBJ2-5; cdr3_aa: CARNGTPGTQYF; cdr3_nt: TGTGCCAGAAACGGGACTCCCGGGACCCAGTACTTC
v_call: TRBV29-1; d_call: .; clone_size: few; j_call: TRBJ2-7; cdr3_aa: CSVEGGAAGEYEQYF; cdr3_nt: TGCAGCGTCGAAGGGGGAGCGGCAGGGGAATACGAGCAGTACTTC
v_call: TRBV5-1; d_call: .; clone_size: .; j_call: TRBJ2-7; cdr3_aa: CASKLGGRAEQYF; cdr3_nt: TGCGCCAGCAAACTTGGGGGCCGGGCGGAGCAGTACTTC
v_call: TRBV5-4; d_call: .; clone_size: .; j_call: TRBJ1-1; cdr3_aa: CASSDVGGATEAFF; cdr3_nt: TGTGCCAGCAGCGACGTGGGAGGAGCCACTGAAGCTTTCTTT
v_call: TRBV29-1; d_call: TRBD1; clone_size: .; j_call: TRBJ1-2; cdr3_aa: CSVRDSIYGYTF; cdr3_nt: TGCAGCGTTAGGGACAGCATCTATGGCTACACCTTC
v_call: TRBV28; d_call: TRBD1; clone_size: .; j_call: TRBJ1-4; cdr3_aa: CASRQEGTVLEKLFF; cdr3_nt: TGTGCCAGCCGTCAGGAGGGGACAGTTCTCGAAAAACTGTTTTTT
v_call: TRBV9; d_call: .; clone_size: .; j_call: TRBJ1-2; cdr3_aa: CASSVDAGNYGYTF; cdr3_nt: TGTGCCAGCAGCGTAGATGCAGGCAACTATGGCTACACCTTC
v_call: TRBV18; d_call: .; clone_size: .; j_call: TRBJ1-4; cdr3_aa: CASSPTQREKLFF; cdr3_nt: TGTGCCAGCTCACCAACCCAACGGGAAAAACTGTTTTTT
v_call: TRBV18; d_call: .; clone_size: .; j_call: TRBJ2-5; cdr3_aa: CASSPGHFTETQYF; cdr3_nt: TGTGCCAGCTCACCGGGACACTTTACAGAGACCCAGTACTTC
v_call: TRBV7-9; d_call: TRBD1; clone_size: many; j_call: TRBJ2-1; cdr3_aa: CASSSTGQGYNEQFF; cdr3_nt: TGTGCCAGCAGCTCCACGGGACAGGGTTACAATGAGCAGTTCTTC
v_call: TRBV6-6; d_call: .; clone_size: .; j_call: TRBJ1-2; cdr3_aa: CASNEPGDLTF; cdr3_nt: TGTGCCAGCAACGAACCCGGGGATCTCACCTTC
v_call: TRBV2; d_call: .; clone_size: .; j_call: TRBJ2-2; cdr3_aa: CASSIYGTGELFF; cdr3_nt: TGTGCCAGCAGTATTTACGGCACCGGGGAGCTGTTTTTT
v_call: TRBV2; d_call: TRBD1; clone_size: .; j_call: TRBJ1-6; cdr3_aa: CASKRTGGDSPLHF; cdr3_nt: TGTGCCAGCAAGAGGACAGGGGGAGATTCACCCCTCCACTTT
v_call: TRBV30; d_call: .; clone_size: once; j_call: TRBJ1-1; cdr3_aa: CAWTTKLSEAFF; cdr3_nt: TGTGCCTGGACAACGAAACTCTCTGAAGCTTTCTTT
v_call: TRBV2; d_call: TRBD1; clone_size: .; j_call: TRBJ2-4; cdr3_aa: CASSDRTGARGDIQYF; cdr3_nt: TGTGCCAGCAGTGATCGGACAGGCGCCAGGGGAGACATTCAGTACTTC
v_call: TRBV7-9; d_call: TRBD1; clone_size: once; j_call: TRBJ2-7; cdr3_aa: CASSLGDSYEQYF; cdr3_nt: TGTGCCAGCAGCTTGGGGGACAGCTACGAGCAGTACTTC
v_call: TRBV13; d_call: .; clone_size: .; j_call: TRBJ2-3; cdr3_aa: CASSLAEGGARDTQYF; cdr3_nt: TGTGCCAGCAGCTTAGCAGAGGGCGGAGCAAGAGATACGCAGTATTTT
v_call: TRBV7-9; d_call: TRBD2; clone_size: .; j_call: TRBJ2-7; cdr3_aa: CASSQGLAGAPSSYEQYF; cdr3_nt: TGTGCCAGCAGCCAGGGACTAGCGGGGGCCCCAAGCTCCTACGAGCAGTACTTC
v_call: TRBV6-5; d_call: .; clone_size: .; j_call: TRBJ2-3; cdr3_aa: CASKLTGDSTDTQYF; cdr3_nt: TGTGCCAGCAAACTGACAGGAGATAGCACAGATACGCAGTATTTT
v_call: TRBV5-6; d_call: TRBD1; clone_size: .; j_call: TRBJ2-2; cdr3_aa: CASSLGPTGPGELFF; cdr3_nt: TGTGCCAGCAGCTTGGGTCCGACAGGGCCCGGGGAGCTGTTTTTT
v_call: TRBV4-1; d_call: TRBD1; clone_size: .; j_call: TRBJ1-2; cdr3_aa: CASSQEGQGAYGYTF; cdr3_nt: TGCGCCAGCAGCCAAGAGGGACAGGGGGCGTATGGCTACACCTTC
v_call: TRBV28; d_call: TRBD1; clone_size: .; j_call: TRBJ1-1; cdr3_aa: CASSLVQRTGSTFF; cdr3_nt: TGTGCCAGCAGTTTGGTCCAGCGGACAGGGTCGACTTTCTTT
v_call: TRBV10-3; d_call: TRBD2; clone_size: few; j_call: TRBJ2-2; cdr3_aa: CAISRERGPLGELFF; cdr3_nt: TGTGCCATCAGCCGGGAGCGGGGGCCTTTAGGGGAGCTGTTTTTT
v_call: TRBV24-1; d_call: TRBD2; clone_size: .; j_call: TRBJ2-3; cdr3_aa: CATMARGNTDTQYF; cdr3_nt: TGTGCCACCATGGCGCGGGGGAACACAGATACGCAGTATTTT
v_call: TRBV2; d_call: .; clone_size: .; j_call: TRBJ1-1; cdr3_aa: CASNLDLNTEAFF; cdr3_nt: TGTGCCAGCAATCTAGATTTGAACACTGAAGCTTTCTTT
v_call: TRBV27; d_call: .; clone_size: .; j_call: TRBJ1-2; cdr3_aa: CASSASRGANYGYTF; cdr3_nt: TGTGCCAGCAGTGCCTCCAGGGGCGCTAACTATGGCTACACCTTC